The clone carrying this T cell receptor beta chain was picked up one time. Its specificity is unknown. The repertoire was sequenced with immunoSEQ multiplex PCR; TCRdb's copy has only in-frame clones and lacks some. The repertoire has about 7,000 clones, 85% to 90% of them found once; the top ten carry 5.5%. The sample comes from a study of T cell clonotyping in hematopoietic cell transplantation. Regarding the study as a whole: Broader posttransplant TCR repertoire diversity was predicted by graft donor and pretransplant recipient Inverse Simpson Index values.

The CDR3 has 16 amino acids. Trimming cost V 4 bases and J 0 bases, with 10 bases left between them. Germline V lookup: CDR1 LNHDA, CDR2 SQIVND (reference sequence). V is TRBV19 and J is TRBJ1-6; perhaps TRBD1 as D (5 bases). Sample: PBMCs, taken 100 days after allogeneic stem cell transplant. This clonotype was obtained from a male patient aged 50 to 59 who had an allogeneic stem cell transplant from a related donor, so the T cells may come from the graft donor. Some clones in this sample may be carry-over from other donors' samples. The CDR3 DNA reads as TGTGCCAGTAGTAAAAGACAGAGCTCCTATAATTCACCCCTCCACTTT. This translates into CASSKRQSSYNSPLHF.